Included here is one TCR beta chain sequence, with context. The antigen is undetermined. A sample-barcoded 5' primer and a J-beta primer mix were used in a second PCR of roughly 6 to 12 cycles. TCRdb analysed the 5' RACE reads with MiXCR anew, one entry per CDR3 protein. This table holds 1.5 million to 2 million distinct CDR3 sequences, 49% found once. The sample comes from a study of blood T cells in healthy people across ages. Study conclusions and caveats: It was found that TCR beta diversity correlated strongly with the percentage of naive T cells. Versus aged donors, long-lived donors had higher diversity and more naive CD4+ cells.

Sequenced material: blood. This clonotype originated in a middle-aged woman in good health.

CDR3 DNA sequence: TGCAGTGCTAGAGATTGGACTAGCGAAGAGACCCAGTACTTC. Translating gives CSARDWTSEETQYF. The chain carries TRBV20-1 and TRBJ2-5; TRBD2 matches at 9 bases. Trimming removed 0 bases from V and 3 bases from J; junction bases left unmatched: 2. The CDR3 runs to 14 residues. Per germline, CDR1 DFQATT and CDR2 SNEGSKA (reference sequence).